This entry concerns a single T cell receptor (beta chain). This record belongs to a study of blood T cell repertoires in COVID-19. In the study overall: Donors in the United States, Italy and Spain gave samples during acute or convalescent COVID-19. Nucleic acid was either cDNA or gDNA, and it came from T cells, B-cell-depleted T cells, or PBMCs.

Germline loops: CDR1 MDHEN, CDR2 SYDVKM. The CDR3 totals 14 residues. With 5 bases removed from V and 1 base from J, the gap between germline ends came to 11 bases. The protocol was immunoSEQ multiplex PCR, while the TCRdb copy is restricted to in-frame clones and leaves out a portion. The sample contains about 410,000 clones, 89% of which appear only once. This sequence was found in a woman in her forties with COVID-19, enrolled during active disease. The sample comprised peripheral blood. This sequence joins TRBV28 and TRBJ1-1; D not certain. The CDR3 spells CASSPSGQNTEAFF. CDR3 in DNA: TGTGCCAGCAGTCCTTCGGGTCAGAACACTGAAGCTTTCTTT.